The clone carrying this TCR beta chain was counted between two and nine times. The antigen remains undetermined. TCRdb re-called the 5' RACE reads through MiXCR, storing one row per CDR3 protein. Of 150,000 to 200,000 distinct CDR3 sequences listed, over 7% were seen once; the top ten hold around 40%. The CDR3 loop spans 16 amino acids. The germline V gene has CDR1 SGHVS and CDR2 FNYEAQ. Deletions cut 1 base from V and 0 bases from J, with 11 bases between. The data belong to a study of T cells after yellow fever vaccination. Study-wide results and caveats: Contaminants from the bulk population, in the form of abundant clonotypes, could be found in FACS-sorted repertoires.

The chain joins TRBV7-6 to TRBJ2-3, with D possibly matching TRBD1 (6 bases). The sequencing used CD8+ T cells sorted from PBMCs, collected 45 days after the yellow fever booster vaccination. The source of this sequence is a man between 18 and 29 years old who received the YFV17D yellow fever vaccine. DNA of the CDR3: TGTGCCAGCAGCTTAGTGGTAGGGACAAGCACAGATACGCAGTATTTT. Protein product: CASSLVVGTSTDTQYF.